The source of this T cell receptor (beta chain) is a study of T cell responses to AZD1222 COVID-19 vaccine. Broader study findings: Repertoire sampling happened only post peak T cell response. Clonal diversity may have been underestimated in mostly white British donors.

This CDR3 spans 13 amino acids. Deletions cut 7 bases from V and 2 bases from J, with 11 bases between. CDR1 and CDR2 (germline): MNHEY, SVGAGI. Some clones are missing from TCRdb's copy, which holds only in-frame ones; the method was immunoSEQ multiplex PCR. The repertoire holds about 140,000 clones, with 90% to 95% as singletons. Regarding this clone: Antigen unknown.

The chain joins TRBV6-5 to TRBJ2-5, with D possibly TRBD1 on 6 matching bases. The sequence was obtained from an adult who had recovered from COVID-19. This specimen consisted of peripheral blood, obtained after recovery from COVID-19. The CDR3, as DNA: TGTGCCAGCACAGGGGCAGTTCAAGAGACCCAGTACTTC. Protein product: CASTGAVQETQYF.